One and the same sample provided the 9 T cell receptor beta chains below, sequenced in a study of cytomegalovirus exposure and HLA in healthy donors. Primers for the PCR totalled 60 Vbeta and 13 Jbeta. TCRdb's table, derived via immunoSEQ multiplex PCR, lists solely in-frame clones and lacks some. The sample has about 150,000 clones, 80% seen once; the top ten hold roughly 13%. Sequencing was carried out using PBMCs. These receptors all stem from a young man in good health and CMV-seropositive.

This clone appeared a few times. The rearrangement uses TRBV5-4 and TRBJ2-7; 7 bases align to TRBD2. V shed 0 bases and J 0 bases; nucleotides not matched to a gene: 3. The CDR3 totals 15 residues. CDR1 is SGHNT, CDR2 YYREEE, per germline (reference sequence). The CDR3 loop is CASSLGGRDSYEQYF. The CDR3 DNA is TGTGCCAGCAGCTTGGGCGGGAGAGACTCCTACGAGCAGTACTTC. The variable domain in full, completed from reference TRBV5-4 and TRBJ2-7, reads ETGVTQSPTHLIKTRGQQVTLRCSSQSGHNTVSWYQQALGQGPQFIFQYYREEENGRGNFPPRFSGLQFPNYSSELNVNALELDDSALYLCASSLGGRDSYEQYFGPGTRLTVT.

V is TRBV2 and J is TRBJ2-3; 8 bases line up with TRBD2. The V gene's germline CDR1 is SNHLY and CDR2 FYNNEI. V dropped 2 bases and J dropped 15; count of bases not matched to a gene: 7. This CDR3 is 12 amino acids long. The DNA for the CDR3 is TGTGCCAGCAGTGAAAGCGGGGGCGCATCCTATTTT. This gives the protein CASSESGGASYF.

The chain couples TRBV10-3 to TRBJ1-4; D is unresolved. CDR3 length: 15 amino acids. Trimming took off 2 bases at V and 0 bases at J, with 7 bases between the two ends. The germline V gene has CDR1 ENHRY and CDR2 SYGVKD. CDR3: CAISEGPSTNEKLFF. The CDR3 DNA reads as TGTGCCATCAGTGAGGGCCCCTCAACTAATGAAAAACTGTTTTTT.

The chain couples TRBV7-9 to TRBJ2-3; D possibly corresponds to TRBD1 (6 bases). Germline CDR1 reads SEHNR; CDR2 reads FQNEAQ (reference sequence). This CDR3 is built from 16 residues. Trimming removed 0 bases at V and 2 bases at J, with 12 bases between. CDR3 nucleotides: TGTGCCAGCAGCTTAGCGCGACAGGCTTACACAGATACGCAGTATTTT. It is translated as CASSLARQAYTDTQYF.

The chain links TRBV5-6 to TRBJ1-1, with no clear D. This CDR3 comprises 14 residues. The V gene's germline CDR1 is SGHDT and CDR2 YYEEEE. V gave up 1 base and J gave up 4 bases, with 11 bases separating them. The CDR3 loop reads CASSLYMLSTEAFF. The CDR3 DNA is TGTGCCAGCAGCTTGTATATGCTCAGCACTGAAGCTTTCTTT.

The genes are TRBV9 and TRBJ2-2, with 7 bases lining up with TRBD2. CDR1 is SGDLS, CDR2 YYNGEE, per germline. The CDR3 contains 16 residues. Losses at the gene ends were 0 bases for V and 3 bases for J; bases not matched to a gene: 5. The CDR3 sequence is CASSVGGGSDTGELFF. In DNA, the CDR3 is TGTGCCAGCAGCGTAGGCGGCGGGAGTGACACCGGGGAGCTGTTTTTT.

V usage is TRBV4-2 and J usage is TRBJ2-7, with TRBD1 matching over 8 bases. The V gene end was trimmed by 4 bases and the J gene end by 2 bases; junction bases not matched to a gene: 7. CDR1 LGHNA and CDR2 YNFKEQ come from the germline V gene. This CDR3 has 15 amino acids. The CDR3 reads CASSRVGQEPYEQYF. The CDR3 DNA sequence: TGTGCCAGCAGCCGGGTGGGACAGGAGCCCTACGAGCAGTACTTC.

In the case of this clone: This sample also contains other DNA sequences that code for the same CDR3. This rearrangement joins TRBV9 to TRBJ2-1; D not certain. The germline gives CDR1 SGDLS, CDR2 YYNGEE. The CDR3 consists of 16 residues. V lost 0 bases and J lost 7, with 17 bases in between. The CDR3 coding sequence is TGTGCCAGCAGCGTAGGATCGGTGGCGGATGGTAATGAGCAGTTCTTC. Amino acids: CASSVGSVADGNEQFF.

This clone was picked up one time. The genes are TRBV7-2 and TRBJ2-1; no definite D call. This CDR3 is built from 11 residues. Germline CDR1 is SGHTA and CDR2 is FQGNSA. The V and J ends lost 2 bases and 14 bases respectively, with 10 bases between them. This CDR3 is CASSLLGLKFF. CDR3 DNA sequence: TGTGCCAGCAGCTTATTGGGCCTAAAGTTCTTC. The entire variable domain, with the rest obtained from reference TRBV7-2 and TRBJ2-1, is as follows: GAGVSQSPSNKVTEKGKDVELRCDPISGHTALYWYRQSLGQGLEFLIYFQGNSAPDKSGLPSDRFSAERTGGSVSTLTIQRTQQEDSAVYLCASSLLGLKFFGPGTRLTVL.